This TCR beta chain was recorded in a study of neurological immune-mediated disorders (dated by TCRdb to between 2018 and 2020). Turning to the overall study: Among the roughly 34 multiple sclerosis patients, relapsing-remitting MS accounted for around 30 and secondary progressive MS accounted for 3. Longitudinal samples, technical triplicates and paired sorted CD4+ and CD8+ T-cell subsets, alongside PBMC samples, were included among the roughly 110 TCR-beta libraries. The cohort comprised around 70 subjects: 15 or so HAM/TSP patients, 35 or so multiple sclerosis patients and 20 healthy controls. Peripheral blood TCR-beta repertoires from HTLV-I-associated myelopathy (HAM/TSP) patients, multiple sclerosis patients and healthy controls were compared by UMI-based sequencing. Overall results and qualifications from the work: No identical CDR3 amino acid sequences were shared among expanded clones across subjects, suggesting private TCR-beta repertoires in all groups. TCR clonal expansion was greatest in HAM/TSP patients and smallest in MS patients, who ranked below even healthy controls. Repertoires from 18 of 34 MS patients were grouped by phylogenetic analysis into a cluster of related CDR3 sequences, suggesting a possible repertoire-level signature. The MS cluster was not associated with any clinical or MRI features, and the authors stated that larger cohorts are needed.

Many counts were recorded for this clonotype. The antigen this receptor binds is unknown. No base qualities exist here, and no much larger clone lies one base off it. V is reduced by 2 bases and J by 6 bases, leaving a spacing of 16 bases between them. The CDR3 sequence holds 15 residues, the cysteine and phenylalanine included. The DNA shown is the 45-base CDR3, in frame from base 1. The germline V gene yields SGDLS for CDR1 and YYNGEE for CDR2. To synthesize cDNA, template-switch 5'RACE was performed with a primer carrying a 10-nucleotide random unique molecular identifier so that each TCR transcript was tagged. Every sequencing run covered 15-18 subjects and yielded more than 180 million TCR-beta sequences. The RNeasy kit was used for extraction of total RNA. TCR-beta VDJ regions were amplified with primers for the TCR constant region and the 5'RACE anchor, using the KAPA Real-time Library Amplification kit. A first PCR added sample indexes and Illumina adaptors, and a second PCR then raised library yield. After Ampure bead purification, the roughly 650 bp TCR product was size-selected on a 2% E-gel SizeSelection system. Before pooling, library quality was assessed on a Bioanalyzer, concentration was determined with Qubit, and library quantification was performed with the Kapa Library Quantification kit. Libraries were sequenced paired-end 2 x 150 bp on an Illumina HiSeq 2500. To increase sequence diversity, 25-30% phiX was spiked into each library pool. The source study handled its data this way. The UMI-based MiGEC pipeline processed quality-filtered reads and removed over 80% of raw TCR sequences during error correction. VDJ genes were aligned to IMGT germline references, and clonotypes were defined by unique CDR3 amino acid sequence plus V-J genes. Clonal expansion, Shannon diversity, and CDR3 relatedness (CalcPairwiseDistances, ClusterSamples) were evaluated with VDJtools, and phylogenetic trees were built with CLCbio workbench. Clones with at least 8 unique UMIs were defined as expanded, with this threshold being based on coefficient-of-variation modelling across technical triplicates. TCRdb's own reprocessing of the public reads used fastp at Q25 and MiXCR and kept productive beta chains. Identical CDR3 protein sequences are pooled into one entry, listed with their most common genes and DNA. The V and J calls reflect TCRdb's pipeline rather than the authors' work. This sample has roughly 59,000 distinct CDR3 sequences in its table, and roughly 5.6% of those were observed once. The ten biggest clones cover 5.6% of the sample.

For the unsorted PBMC libraries, 2 million PBMCs were stored in RNAlater at -80 degrees C until RNA extraction and were used to generate the libraries. The multiple sclerosis patients were enrolled in a US clinical protocol that evaluated disease progression with magnetic resonance imaging. PBMCs were separated from peripheral blood using Ficoll-Hypaque density gradient centrifugation and then cryopreserved in liquid nitrogen. The rearrangement combines TRBV9 with TRBJ2-3; the D gene is tentatively TRBD1 or TRBD2, each matching 5 bases. The clonotype originates from a human donor with multiple sclerosis. The donor label of this sample is uncertain. The sample was PBMCs. Read as DNA, the sequence is TGTGCCAGCAGCGTTGGGACCAACCAAGCTGATACGCAGTATTTT. This is translated as CASSVGTNQADTQYF.